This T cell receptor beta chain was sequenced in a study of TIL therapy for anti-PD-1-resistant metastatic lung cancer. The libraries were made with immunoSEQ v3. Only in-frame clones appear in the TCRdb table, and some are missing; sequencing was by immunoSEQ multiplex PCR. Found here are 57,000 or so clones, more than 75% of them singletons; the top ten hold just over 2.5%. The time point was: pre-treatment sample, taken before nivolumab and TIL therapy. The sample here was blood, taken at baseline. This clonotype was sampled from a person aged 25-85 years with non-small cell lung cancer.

The CDR3 bases are TGTGCCAGCACCGGGGACAGGGGGACTTCGGCTTTCTTT. It is translated as CASTGDRGTSAFF. The rearrangement joins TRBV5-6 to TRBJ1-1; 11 positions match TRBD1. The V and J ends lost 6 bases and 11 bases, in that order; junction bases with no gene match: 9. The CDR3 runs 13 residues. Germline V gene lookup returns CDR1 SGHDT and CDR2 YYEEEE.